This record covers a single TCR beta chain. Its specificity is unknown. An end of the junction does not agree with germline; a read error may underlie this. This entry is derived from a study of cytomegalovirus exposure and HLA in healthy donors. This CDR3 is built from 16 residues. Looked up from germline, CDR1 is SEHNR and CDR2 is FQNEAQ (reference sequence). The study ran its PCR with 60 Vbeta and 13 Jbeta primers. Repertoires were generated with immunoSEQ multiplex PCR, while TCRdb's copy carries only in-frame clones and drops some. The profile covers roughly 200,000 clones, with approximately 84% appearing a single time and roughly 0.58% taken by the ten largest. Everyone who donated was a healthy bone marrow donor. The study's findings and limits: Cytomegalovirus-associated status was assigned to fewer than 200 TCR beta chains. It has been reported that TCR beta sequences accurately predicted the HLA-A and HLA-B alleles of most subjects. A likely sequencing artifact accounted for one observed cluster of highly shared sequence variants.

This TCR came from a middle-aged woman in good health and CMV-seronegative. The gene calls are TRBV7-9 and TRBJ2-3, with 10 bases aligning to TRBD1. Sample: PBMCs. The DNA for the CDR3 is TGTTCCAGCAGCTTGAAGGGACAGGGGAGTCTAGATACGCAGTATTTT. Its protein product is CSSSLKGQGSLDTQYF.